This T cell receptor beta chain was found in a study of blood T cell repertoires in COVID-19. Trimming removed 5 bases from V and 10 bases from J, with 15 bases in between. This CDR3 is built from 13 residues. The repertoire was sequenced with immunoSEQ multiplex PCR; TCRdb's copy has only in-frame clones and lacks some. The sample gives 100,000 or so clones, 55% to 75% of which show up once; around 14% is in the top ten. The J gene is TRBJ2-1, the V gene TRBV12-3 or TRBV12-4; D not resolved. Sequences were obtained from peripheral blood. The source is an elderly woman with acute or convalescent COVID-19. CDR3 sequence reads: CASSPSHLGEQFF. Written as DNA, the CDR3 is TGTGCCAGCAGTCCCAGTCACCTCGGGGAGCAGTTCTTC.